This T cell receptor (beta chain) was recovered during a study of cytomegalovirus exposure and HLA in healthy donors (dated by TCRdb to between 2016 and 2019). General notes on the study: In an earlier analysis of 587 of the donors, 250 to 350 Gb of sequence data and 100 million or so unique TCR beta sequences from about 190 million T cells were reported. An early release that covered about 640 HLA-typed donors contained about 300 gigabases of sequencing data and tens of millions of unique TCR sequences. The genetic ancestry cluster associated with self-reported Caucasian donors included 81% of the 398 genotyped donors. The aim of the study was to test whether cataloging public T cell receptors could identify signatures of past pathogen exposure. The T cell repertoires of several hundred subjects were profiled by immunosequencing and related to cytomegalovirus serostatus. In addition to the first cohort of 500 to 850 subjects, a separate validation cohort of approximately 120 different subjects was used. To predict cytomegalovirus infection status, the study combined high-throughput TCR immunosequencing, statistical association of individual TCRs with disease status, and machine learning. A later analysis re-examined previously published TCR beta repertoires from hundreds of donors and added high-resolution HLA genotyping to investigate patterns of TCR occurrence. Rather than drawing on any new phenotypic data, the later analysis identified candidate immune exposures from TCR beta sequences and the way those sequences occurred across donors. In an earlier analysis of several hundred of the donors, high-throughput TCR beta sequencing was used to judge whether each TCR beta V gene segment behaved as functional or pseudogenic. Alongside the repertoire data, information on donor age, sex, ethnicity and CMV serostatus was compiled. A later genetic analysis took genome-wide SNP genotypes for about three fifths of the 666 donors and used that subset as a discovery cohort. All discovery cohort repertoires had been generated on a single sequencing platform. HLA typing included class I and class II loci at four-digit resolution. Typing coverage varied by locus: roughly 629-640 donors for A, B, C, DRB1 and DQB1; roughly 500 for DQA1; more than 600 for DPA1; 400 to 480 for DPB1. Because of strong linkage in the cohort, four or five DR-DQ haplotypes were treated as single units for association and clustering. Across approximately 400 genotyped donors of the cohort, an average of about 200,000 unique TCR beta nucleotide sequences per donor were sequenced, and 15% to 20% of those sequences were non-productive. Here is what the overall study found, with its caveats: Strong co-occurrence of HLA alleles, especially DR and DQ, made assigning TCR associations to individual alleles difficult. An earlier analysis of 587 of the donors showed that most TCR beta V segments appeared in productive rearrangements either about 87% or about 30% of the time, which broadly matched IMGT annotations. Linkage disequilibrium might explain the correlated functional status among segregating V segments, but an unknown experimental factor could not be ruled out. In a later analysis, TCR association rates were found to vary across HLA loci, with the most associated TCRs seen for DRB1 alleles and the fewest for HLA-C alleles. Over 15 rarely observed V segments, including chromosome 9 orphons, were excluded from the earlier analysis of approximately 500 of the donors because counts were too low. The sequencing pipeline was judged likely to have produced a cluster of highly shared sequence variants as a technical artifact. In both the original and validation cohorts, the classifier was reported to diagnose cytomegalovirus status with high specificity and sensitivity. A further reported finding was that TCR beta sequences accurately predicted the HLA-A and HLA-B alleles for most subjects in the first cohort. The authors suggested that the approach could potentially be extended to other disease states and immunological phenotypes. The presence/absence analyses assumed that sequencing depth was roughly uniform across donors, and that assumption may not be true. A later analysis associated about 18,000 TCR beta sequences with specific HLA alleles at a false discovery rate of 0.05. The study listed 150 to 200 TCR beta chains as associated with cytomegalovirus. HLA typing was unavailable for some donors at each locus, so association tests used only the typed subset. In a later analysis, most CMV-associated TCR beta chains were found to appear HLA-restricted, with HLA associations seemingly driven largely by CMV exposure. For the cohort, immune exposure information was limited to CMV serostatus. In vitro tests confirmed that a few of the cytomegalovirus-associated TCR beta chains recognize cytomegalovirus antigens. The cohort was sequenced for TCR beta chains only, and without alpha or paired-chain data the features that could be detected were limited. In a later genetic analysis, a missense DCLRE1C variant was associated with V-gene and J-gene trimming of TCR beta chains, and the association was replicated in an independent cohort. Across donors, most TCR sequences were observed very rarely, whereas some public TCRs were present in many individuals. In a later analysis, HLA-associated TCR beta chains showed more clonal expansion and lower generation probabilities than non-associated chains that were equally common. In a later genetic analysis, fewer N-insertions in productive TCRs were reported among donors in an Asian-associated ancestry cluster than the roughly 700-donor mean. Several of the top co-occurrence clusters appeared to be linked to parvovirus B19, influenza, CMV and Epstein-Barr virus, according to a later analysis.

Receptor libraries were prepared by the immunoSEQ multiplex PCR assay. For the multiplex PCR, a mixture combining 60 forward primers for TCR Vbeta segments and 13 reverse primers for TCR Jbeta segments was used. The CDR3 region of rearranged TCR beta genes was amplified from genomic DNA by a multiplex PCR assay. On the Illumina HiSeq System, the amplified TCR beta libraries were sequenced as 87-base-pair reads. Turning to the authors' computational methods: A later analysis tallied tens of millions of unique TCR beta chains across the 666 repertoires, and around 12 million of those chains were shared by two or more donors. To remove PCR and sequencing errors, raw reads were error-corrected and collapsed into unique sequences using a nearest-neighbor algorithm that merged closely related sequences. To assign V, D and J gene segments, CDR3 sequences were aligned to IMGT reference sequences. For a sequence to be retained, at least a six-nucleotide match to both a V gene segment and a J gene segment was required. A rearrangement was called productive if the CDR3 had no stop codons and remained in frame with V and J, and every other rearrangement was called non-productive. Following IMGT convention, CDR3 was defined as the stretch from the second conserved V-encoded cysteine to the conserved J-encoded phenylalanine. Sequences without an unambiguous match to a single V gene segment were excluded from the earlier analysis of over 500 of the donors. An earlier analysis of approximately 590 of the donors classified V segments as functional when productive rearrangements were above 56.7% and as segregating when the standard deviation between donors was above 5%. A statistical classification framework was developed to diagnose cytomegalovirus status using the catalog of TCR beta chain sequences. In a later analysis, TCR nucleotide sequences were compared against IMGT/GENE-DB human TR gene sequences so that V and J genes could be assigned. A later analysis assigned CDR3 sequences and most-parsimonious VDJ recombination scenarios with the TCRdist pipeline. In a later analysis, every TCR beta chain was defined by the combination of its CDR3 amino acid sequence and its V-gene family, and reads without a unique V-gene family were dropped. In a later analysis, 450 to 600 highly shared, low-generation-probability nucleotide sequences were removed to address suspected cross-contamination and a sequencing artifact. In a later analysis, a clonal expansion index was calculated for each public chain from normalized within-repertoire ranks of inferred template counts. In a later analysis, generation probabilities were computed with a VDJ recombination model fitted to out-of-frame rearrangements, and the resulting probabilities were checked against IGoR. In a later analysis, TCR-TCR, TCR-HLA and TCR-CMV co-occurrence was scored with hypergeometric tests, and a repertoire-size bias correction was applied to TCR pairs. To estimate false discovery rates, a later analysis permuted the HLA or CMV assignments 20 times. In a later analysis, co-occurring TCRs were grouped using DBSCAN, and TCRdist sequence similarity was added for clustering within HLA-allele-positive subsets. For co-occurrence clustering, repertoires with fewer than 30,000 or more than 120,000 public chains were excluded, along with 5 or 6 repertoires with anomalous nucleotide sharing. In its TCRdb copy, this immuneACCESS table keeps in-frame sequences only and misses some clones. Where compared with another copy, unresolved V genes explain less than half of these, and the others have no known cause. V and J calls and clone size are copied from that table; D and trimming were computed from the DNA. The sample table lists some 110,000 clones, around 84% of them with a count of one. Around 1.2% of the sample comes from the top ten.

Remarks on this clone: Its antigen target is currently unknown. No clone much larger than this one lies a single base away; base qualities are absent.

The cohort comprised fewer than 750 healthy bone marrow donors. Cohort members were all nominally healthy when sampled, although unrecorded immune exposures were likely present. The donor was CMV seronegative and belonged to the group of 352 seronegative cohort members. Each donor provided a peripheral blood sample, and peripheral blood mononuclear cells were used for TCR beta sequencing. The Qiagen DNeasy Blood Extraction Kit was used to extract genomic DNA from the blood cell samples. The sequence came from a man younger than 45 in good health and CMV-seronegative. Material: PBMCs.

The CDR3 protein is CASSLAPRGNTEAFF. The DNA reads as follows: TGTGCCAGCAGCTTGGCCCCCCGGGGGAACACTGAAGCTTTCTTT. The rearrangement joined TRBV5-4 to TRBJ1-1; no D gene call is confident. At the junction V is shortened by 0 bases and J by 1 base, with 10 bases in between. The CDR1 and CDR2 encoded by the germline V gene (reference sequence) are SGHNT and YYREEE. From its cysteine to its phenylalanine, the CDR3 spans 15 amino acids. The entry retains the CDR3 DNA only, 45 bases that are in frame from base 1.